This is a list of T cell receptor beta chains from one sample in a study of OX40 agonist ivuxolimab in advanced cancers. Generated by immunoSEQ multiplex PCR, the TCRdb table keeps only in-frame clones and is missing some. The sample has 69,000 or so clones; roughly four fifths are singletons. Here the sequenced sample was CD4+ or CD8+ T cells sorted from blood, taken in a trial of the OX40 agonist ivuxolimab. The receptors shown here come from an adult with an advanced solid tumor such as melanoma, head and neck, liver or kidney cancer. Each CDR3 is given with its conserved first and last residue. The order of the fields is CDR3 DNA, CDR3 protein, J gene, V gene, clone size, CDR3 length, D gene. D genes are given only for firm matches. Clone size is given for some rows only: seen once, a few or many times, or a class if the clone is expanded.

TGTGCCAGCAGCTTACAGGGTGCGCGCGGCACAGATACGCAGTATTTT	CASSLQGARGTDTQYF	TRBJ2-3	TRBV7-2	NA	16	NA
TGCGCCAGCGCCGGACAGGGGAGCACAGATACGCAGTATTTT	CASAGQGSTDTQYF	TRBJ2-3	TRBV5-1	NA	14	TRBD1
TGCGCCAGCAGCCAAGGGGACAGTAAACAAGAGACCCAGTACTTC	CASSQGDSKQETQYF	TRBJ2-5	TRBV4-3	NA	15	TRBD1
TGTGCCAGCAAGCTAGCGGGAGGGCCCACAGATACGCAGTATTTT	CASKLAGGPTDTQYF	TRBJ2-3	TRBV6-1	NA	15	TRBD2
TGTGCCAGCTCACCAGGAGGGGATTTGGCTGAAGCTTTCTTT	CASSPGGDLAEAFF	TRBJ1-1	TRBV18	NA	14	NA
TGTGCCAGTAGTATTAGTGGAACCGGGGAGCTGTTTTTT	CASSISGTGELFF	TRBJ2-2	TRBV19	few	13	NA
TGTGCCAGCAGCCTTACTAGGGGGAACGGGGAGCTGTTTTTT	CASSLTRGNGELFF	TRBJ2-2	TRBV7-3	NA	14	NA
TGTGCCAGCAGCTTAGGCCTAGCGGGGCGATCCTACGAGCAGTACTTC	CASSLGLAGRSYEQYF	TRBJ2-7	TRBV11-2	NA	16	TRBD2
TGTGCCAGTAGTATCGACGGACTTTACGAGCAGTACTTC	CASSIDGLYEQYF	TRBJ2-7	TRBV19	NA	13	NA
TGTGCCAGCGCTAAAAGTCACAAAAACATTCAGTACTTC	CASAKSHKNIQYF	TRBJ2-4	TRBV6-5	NA	13	NA
TGTGCCAGCAGCTTATTTCCAACCGGACAGGGCGGCGGGGAGCTGTTTTTT	CASSLFPTGQGGGELFF	TRBJ2-2	TRBV7-6	NA	17	TRBD1
TGTGCCAGCAGTTTAGGGGGGGACTACAATGAGCAGTTCTTC	CASSLGGDYNEQFF	TRBJ2-1	TRBV28	NA	14	TRBD2
TGCGCCAGCAGCTTAGGTAGCGGGGGGGCTAGCACAGATACGCAGTATTTT	CASSLGSGGASTDTQYF	TRBJ2-3	TRBV5-1	NA	17	TRBD2
TGTGCCAGCTCACCCGACAGAACCTCTGGAAACACCATATATTTT	CASSPDRTSGNTIYF	TRBJ1-3	TRBV18	NA	15	NA
TGCGCCAGCAGTGACGCCTCCCGGAACACTGAAGCTTTCTTT	CASSDASRNTEAFF	TRBJ1-1	TRBV10-1	NA	14	NA
TGTGCCAGTAGGGACAAGGGAAGGGACTATGGCTACACCTTC	CASRDKGRDYGYTF	TRBJ1-2	TRBV19	NA	14	NA
TGTGCCAGCAGTTACGGGGACCGAAGCTCCTACGAGCAGTACTTC	CASSYGDRSSYEQYF	TRBJ2-7	TRBV6-8	NA	15	NA
TGTGCCAGCGGCGGGGGGACCGGAGATACGCAGTATTTT	CASGGGTGDTQYF	TRBJ2-3	TRBV2	NA	13	TRBD2
TGCGCCAGCAGCTCCTCCGGGACCCAAGAGACCCAGTACTTC	CASSSSGTQETQYF	TRBJ2-5	TRBV5-1	NA	14	NA
TGCGCCAGCAGCCAAGGGGGACTAGCGGGGAGAATTTCCAATGAGCAGTTCTTC	CASSQGGLAGRISNEQFF	TRBJ2-1	TRBV4-1	NA	18	TRBD2
TGCGCCAGCAGCCAAGGACGAGTCTTCAGAAGCTCTGGGGCCAACGTCCTGACTTTC	CASSQGRVFRSSGANVLTF	TRBJ2-6	TRBV4-1	once	19	NA
TGCGCCAGCAGCTTGTTGTCGGGGGCACGAACTGAAGCTTTCTTT	CASSLLSGARTEAFF	TRBJ1-1	TRBV5-1	few	15	NA
TGTGCCAGCAGCTTGAATTGGGGCGGGGGGCCCTACGAGCAGTACTTC	CASSLNWGGGPYEQYF	TRBJ2-7	TRBV5-4	once	16	TRBD2
TGTGCCAGCAGTGAGTTAGGGGCCCGTAATGAAAAACTGTTTTTT	CASSELGARNEKLFF	TRBJ1-4	TRBV28	NA	15	NA
TGTGCCAGCAGCTCTACTCCGGGACTAGCGGGGGACAACACCGGGGAGCTGTTTTTT	CASSSTPGLAGDNTGELFF	TRBJ2-2	TRBV7-9	NA	19	TRBD2
TGTGCCAGCAGTGAAGACAGGGTCCGAGGCTACACCTTC	CASSEDRVRGYTF	TRBJ1-2	TRBV2	NA	13	NA
TGTGCCAGCAGCCTCGCTCCACAGGGGGCCGGCGGGGAGCTGTTTTTT	CASSLAPQGAGGELFF	TRBJ2-2	TRBV7-2	NA	16	TRBD1
TGCGCCAGCAGTCCCCCACAATTCTCTGGAAACACCATATATTTT	CASSPPQFSGNTIYF	TRBJ1-3	TRBV10-2	NA	15	NA
TGTGCCAGTAAGGCGACCGGCGGTGAAAAACTGTTTTTT	CASKATGGEKLFF	TRBJ1-4	TRBV19	NA	13	NA
TGTGCCAGCAGTGACAGGGGATATGGCTACACCTTC	CASSDRGYGYTF	TRBJ1-2	TRBV25-1	NA	12	NA
TGCGCCAGCAGCTTGGCGGCAGGGGATTTTGAAAAACTGTTTTTT	CASSLAAGDFEKLFF	TRBJ1-4	TRBV5-1	NA	15	NA
TGTGCCAGCAGCTTAACTTTTACGGGAGGAGGAACCGGGGAGCTGTTTTTT	CASSLTFTGGGTGELFF	TRBJ2-2	TRBV7-9	NA	17	TRBD2
TGTGCAAGTCGCTCACGATACAGGGCCGATACGCAGTATTTT	CASRSRYRADTQYF	TRBJ2-3	TRBV12-2	NA	14	NA
TGCGCCAGCAGCCAGACAGCAACTAATGAAAAACTGTTTTTT	CASSQTATNEKLFF	TRBJ1-4	TRBV5-1	NA	14	NA
TGTGCCAGCAGCCGAGAGGGGGCGGGAGTGGGGAATGAGCAGTTCTTC	CASSREGAGVGNEQFF	TRBJ2-1	TRBV4-2	NA	16	NA
TGTGCCAGCAGCCTGGAGGTCGGGACAGGGGCTAGCGAGCAGTACTTC	CASSLEVGTGASEQYF	TRBJ2-7	TRBV5-4	NA	16	TRBD1
TGTGCCAGCAGTGAACAAAGCGGAACCGGGGAGCTGTTTTTT	CASSEQSGTGELFF	TRBJ2-2	TRBV2	NA	14	NA
TGTGCCAGCTCACCAGTGGCAGAGGTGGACTATGGCTACACCTTC	CASSPVAEVDYGYTF	TRBJ1-2	TRBV18	NA	15	NA
TGCAGCGTCAGGGTTAACTCCGGGGAGCTGTTTTTT	CSVRVNSGELFF	TRBJ2-2	TRBV29-1	NA	12	NA
TGTGCCAGCCGTTTAAATAGCGGGGGGGGCACAGATACGCAGTATTTT	CASRLNSGGGTDTQYF	TRBJ2-3	TRBV7-2	few	16	TRBD2